The clone carrying this T cell receptor (beta chain) was observed many times. The record originates from a study of blood T cells in healthy people across ages. CDR3 size: 15 residues. The germline gives CDR1 SGHTA, CDR2 FQGNSA. V lost 1 base and J lost 4, with 11 bases in between. Next came a second PCR, run for roughly 7 to 12 cycles, which used a sample-barcoded 5' primer along with a J-beta primer mix. MiXCR, run by TCRdb on the 5' RACE reads, gives a single entry per CDR3 protein. The sample lists 650,000 to 700,000 distinct CDR3 sequences; roughly 32% were seen once. The sample was blood. The sequence came from an elderly woman in good health. The chain recombines TRBV7-2 with TRBJ2-1, with D possibly being TRBD1 (5 bases). DNA for the CDR3: TGTGCCAGCAGCTTAGAATCAGGGTTGTACAATGAGCAGTTCTTC. Its translation: CASSLESGLYNEQFF.